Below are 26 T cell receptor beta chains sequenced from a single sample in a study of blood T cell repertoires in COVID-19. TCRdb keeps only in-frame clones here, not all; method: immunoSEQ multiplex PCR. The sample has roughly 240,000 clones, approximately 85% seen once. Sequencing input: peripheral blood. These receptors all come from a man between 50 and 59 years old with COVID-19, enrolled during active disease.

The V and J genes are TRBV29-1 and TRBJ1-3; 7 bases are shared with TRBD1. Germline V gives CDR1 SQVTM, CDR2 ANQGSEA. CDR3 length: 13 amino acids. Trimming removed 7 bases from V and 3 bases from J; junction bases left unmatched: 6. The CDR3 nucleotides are TGCAGCGGAGTAACAGGGGTTGGAAACACCATATATTTT. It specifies CSGVTGVGNTIYF.

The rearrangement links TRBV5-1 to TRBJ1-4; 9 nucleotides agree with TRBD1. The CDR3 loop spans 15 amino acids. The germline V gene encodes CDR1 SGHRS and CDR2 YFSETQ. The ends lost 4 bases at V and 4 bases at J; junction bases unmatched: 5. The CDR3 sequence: CASSQQGADNEKLFF. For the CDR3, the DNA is TGCGCCAGCAGCCAACAGGGGGCCGATAATGAAAAACTGTTTTTT.

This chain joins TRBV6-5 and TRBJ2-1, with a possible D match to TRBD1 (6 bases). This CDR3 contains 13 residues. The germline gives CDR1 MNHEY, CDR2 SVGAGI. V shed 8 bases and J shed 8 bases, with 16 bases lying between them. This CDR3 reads CASRQGLGDEQFF. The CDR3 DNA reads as TGTGCCAGCCGCCAGGGGTTGGGCGATGAGCAGTTCTTC.

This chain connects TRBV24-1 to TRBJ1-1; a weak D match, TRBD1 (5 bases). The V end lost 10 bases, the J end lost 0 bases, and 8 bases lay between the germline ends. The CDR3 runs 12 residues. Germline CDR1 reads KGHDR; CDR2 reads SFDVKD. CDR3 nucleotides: TGTGCCACGGGAGGGGTGAACACTGAAGCTTTCTTT. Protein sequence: CATGGVNTEAFF.

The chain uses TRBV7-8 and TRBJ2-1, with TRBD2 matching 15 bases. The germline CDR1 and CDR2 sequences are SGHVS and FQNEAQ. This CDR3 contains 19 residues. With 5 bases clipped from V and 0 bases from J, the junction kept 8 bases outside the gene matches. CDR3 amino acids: CASSARTSGGAYSYNEQFF. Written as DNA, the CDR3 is TGTGCCAGCAGCGCCCGGACTAGCGGGGGGGCATACTCCTACAATGAGCAGTTCTTC.

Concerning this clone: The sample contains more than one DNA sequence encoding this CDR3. The CDR3 coding sequence is TGCAGCGTCCTAAACACTGAAGCTTTCTTT. Translation gives CSVLNTEAFF. The rearrangement uses TRBV29-1 and TRBJ1-1; D is ambiguous. Trimming pared 6 bases from V and 2 bases from J, leaving 4 bases between. The germline V gene has CDR1 SQVTM and CDR2 ANQGSEA. The CDR3 spans 10 residues.

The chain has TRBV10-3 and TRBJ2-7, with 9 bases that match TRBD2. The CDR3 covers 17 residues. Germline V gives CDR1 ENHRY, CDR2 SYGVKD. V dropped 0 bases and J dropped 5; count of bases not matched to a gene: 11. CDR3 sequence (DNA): TGTGCCATCAGTGAGTCGACAGGCGCGGGGGGGCTGAACGAGCAGTACTTC. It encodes CAISESTGAGGLNEQYF.

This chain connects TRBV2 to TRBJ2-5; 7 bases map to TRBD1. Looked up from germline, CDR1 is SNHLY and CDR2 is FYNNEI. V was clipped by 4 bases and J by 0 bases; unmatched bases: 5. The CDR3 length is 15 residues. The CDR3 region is CASSARTGYQETQYF. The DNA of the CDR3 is TGTGCCAGCAGTGCCAGGACAGGCTACCAAGAGACCCAGTACTTC.

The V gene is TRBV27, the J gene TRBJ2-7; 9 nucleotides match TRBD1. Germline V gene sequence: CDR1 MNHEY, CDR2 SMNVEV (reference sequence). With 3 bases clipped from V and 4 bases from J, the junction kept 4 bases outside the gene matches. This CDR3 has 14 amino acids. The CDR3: CASSFTGGVYEQYF. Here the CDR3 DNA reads TGTGCCAGCAGTTTCACAGGGGGCGTTTACGAGCAGTACTTC.

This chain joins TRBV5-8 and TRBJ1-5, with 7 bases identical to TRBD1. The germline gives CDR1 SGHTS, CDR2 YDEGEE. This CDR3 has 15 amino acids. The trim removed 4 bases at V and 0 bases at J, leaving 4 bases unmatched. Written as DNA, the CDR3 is TGTGCCAGCAGCCCGGGACAGAATAGCAATCAGCCCCAGCATTTT. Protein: CASSPGQNSNQPQHF.

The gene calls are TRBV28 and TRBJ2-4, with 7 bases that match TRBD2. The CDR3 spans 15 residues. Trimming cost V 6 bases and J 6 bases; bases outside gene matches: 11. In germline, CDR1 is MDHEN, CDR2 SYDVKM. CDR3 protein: CASSQGWGGGNIQYF. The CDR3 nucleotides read TGTGCCAGCAGCCAGGGTTGGGGGGGTGGAAACATTCAGTACTTC.

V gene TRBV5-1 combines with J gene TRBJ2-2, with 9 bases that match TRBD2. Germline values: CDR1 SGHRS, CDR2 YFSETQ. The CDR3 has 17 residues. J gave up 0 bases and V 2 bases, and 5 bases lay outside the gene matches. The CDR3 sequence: CASSFRAGGANTGELFF. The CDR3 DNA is TGCGCCAGCAGCTTTCGAGCGGGGGGTGCGAACACCGGGGAGCTGTTTTTT. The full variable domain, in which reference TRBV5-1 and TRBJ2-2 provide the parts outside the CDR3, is KAGVTQTPRYLIKTRGQQVTLSCSPISGHRSVSWYQQTPGQGLQFLFEYFSETQRNKGNFPGRFSGRQFSNSRSEMNVSTLELGDSALYLCASSFRAGGANTGELFFGEGSRLTVL.

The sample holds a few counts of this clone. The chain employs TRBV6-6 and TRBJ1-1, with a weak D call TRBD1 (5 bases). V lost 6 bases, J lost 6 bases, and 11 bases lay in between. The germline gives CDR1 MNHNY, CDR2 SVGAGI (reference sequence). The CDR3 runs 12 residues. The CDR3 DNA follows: TGTGCCAGCAGGGAGGGGACTTCTGAAGCTTTCTTT. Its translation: CASREGTSEAFF.

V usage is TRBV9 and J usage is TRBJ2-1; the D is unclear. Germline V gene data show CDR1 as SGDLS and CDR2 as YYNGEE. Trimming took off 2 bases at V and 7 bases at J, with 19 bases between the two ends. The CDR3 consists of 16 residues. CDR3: CASSVKRSRRWNEQFF. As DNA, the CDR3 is TGTGCCAGCAGCGTCAAGAGGAGTAGGCGGTGGAATGAGCAGTTCTTC.

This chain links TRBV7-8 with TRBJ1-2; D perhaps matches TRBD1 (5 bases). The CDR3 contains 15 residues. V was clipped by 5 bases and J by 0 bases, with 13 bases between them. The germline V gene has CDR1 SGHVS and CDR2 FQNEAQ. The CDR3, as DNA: TGTGCCAGCAGCCTGGGAACAGGAGCTAACTATGGCTACACCTTC. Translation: CASSLGTGANYGYTF.

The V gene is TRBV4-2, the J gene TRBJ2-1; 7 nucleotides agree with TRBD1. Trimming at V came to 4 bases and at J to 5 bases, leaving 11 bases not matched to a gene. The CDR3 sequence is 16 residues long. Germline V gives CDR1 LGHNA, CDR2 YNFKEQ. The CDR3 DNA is TGTGCCAGCAGCCGAGGCCGGGACAGAGGAAACAATGAGCAGTTCTTC. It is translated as CASSRGRDRGNNEQFF.

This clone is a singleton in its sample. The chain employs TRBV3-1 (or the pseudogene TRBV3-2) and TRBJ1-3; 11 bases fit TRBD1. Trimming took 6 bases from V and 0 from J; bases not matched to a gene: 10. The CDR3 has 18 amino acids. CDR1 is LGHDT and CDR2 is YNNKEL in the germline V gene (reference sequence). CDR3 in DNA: TGTGCCAGCAGTATTGGACAGGGGGCCTCCTTCTCTGGAAACACCATATATTTT. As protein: CASSIGQGASFSGNTIYF.

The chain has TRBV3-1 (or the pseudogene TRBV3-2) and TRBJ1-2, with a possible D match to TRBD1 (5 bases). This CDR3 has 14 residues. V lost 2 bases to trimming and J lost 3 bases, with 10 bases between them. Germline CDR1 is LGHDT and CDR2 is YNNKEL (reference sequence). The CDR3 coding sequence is TGTGCCAGCAGCCAACAAGGGGTGGACTATGGCTACACCTTC. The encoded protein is CASSQQGVDYGYTF.

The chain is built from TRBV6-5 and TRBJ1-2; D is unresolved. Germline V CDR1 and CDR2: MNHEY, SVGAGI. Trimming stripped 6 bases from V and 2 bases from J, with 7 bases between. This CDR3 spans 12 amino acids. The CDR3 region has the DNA TGTGCCAGCAGCCAGGAAAACTATGGCTACACCTTC. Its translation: CASSQENYGYTF.

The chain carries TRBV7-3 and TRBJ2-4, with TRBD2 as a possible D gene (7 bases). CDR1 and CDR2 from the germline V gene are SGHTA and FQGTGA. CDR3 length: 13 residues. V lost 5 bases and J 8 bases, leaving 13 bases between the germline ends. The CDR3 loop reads CASSPGGGDIQYF. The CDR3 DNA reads TGTGCCAGCAGCCCGGGGGGCGGGGACATTCAGTACTTC.

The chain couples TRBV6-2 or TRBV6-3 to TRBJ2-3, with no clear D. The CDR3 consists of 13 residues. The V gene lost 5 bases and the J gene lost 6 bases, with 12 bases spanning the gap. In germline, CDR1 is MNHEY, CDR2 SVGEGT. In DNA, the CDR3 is TGTGCCAGCAGTCGCTCAATTGCGGATACGCAGTATTTT. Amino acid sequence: CASSRSIADTQYF.

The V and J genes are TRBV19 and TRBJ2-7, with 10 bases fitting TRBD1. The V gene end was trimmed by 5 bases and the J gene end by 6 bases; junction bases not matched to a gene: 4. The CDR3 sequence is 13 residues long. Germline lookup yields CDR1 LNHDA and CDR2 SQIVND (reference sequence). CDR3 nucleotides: TGTGCCAGTAGTTTGGGACAGGGGTCCGAGCAGTACTTC. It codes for CASSLGQGSEQYF. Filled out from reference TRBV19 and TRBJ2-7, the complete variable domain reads DGGITQSPKYLFRKEGQNVTLSCEQNLNHDAMYWYRQDPGQGLRLIYYSQIVNDFQKGDIAEGYSVSREKKESFPLTVTSAQKNPTAFYLCASSLGQGSEQYFGPGTRLTVT.

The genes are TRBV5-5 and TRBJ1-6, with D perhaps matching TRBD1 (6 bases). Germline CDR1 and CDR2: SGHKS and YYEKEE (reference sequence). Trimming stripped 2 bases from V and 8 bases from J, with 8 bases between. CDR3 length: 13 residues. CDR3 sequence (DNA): TGTGCCAGCAGCTTCTACAGGGATTCACCCCTCCACTTT. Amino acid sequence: CASSFYRDSPLHF.

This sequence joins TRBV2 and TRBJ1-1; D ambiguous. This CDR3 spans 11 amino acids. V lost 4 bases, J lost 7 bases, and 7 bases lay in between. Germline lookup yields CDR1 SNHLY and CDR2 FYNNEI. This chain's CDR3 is CASSVGVEAFF. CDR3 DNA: TGTGCCAGCAGTGTAGGAGTTGAAGCTTTCTTT.

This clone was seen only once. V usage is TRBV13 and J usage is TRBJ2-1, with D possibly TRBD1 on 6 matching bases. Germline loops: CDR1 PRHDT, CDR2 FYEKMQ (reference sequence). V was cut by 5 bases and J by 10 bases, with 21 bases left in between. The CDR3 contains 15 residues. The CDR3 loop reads CASSAPGHGPMEQFF. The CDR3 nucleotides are TGTGCCAGCAGCGCCCCGGGACACGGGCCTATGGAGCAGTTCTTC. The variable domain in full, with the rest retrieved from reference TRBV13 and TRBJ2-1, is AAGVIQSPRHLIKEKRETATLKCYPIPRHDTVYWYQQGPGQDPQFLISFYEKMQSDKGSIPDRFSAQQFSDYHSELNMSSLELGDSALYFCASSAPGHGPMEQFFGPGTRLTVL.

DNA for the CDR3: TGTGCCACCAGTGAAAAAACAGGGGGCATCAATCAGCCCCAGCATTTT. It is translated as CATSEKTGGINQPQHF. V is TRBV24-1 and J is TRBJ1-5, with 9 bases that match TRBD1. J was trimmed by 3 bases and V by 4 bases; bases with no gene match: 6. This CDR3 spans 16 amino acids. Germline assignment: CDR1 KGHDR and CDR2 SFDVKD.